This T cell receptor (beta chain) was found in a study of shared clonotypes between healthy human individuals. The donor population consisted of healthy HIV-negative adults with no recent acute infections or vaccinations. Naive CD45RA+ and memory CD45RA-negative subsets were split from CD4+ cells. Per the germline V gene, CDR1 is MDHEN and CDR2 is SYDVKM. The CDR3 length is 14 residues. The V segment lost 6 bases and the J segment 7 bases; nucleotides outside the gene matches: 7. Researchers ran the assay at a deep level. As originally analysed: Sequence data from immunoSEQ were junction-only and lacked quality scores; consequently, filtering differed. Sequenced by immunoSEQ multiplex PCR; TCRdb stores in-frame clones only, minus some. V and J calls and clone size are as listed in that table; D and trimming were resolved from the DNA. The table lists 2 million to 3 million clones, roughly 93% of them singletons.

What was sequenced was naive CD4+ T cells from PBMCs. The subset was: CD45RA+ positively selected. The chain is built from TRBV28 and TRBJ1-2, with TRBD1 matching 11 bases. This receptor was identified in a man younger than 30 in good health. Some clones in this sample may be carry-over from other donors' samples. The CDR3 region has the DNA TGTGCCAGCAGGCCTGCGGACAGGGGGCCTGGCTACACCTTC. This sequence encodes CASRPADRGPGYTF.